These 12 T cell receptor beta chains share one sample of origin, sequenced in a study of T-cell reconstitution after alpha-beta-depleted transplantation in children (dated by TCRdb to 2015 to 2016). This specimen's treatment or condition label, per the study, means: allogeneic hematopoietic cell transplantation with graft depleted of TCRalphabeta T cells and CD19 B cells. The library was made by PCR. Data came from an Illumina HiSeq 2500. To normalize quantification of the TCRbeta repertoire, the TCR libraries were built with molecular barcoding that relied on unique molecular identifiers. The raw public data were reprocessed by TCRdb itself: fastp quality trimming at Q25, MiXCR clonotype calling, in-frame beta chains only. Rows are combined by CDR3 protein, so each entry shows the most common genes and DNA. The sample data list 300,000 to 350,000 distinct CDR3 sequences, and roughly 15% of these were observed just once. The biggest ten clones account for about 41% of the sample.

This material consisted of PBMCs, mostly from graft donor cells, taken 360 days after TCRalphabeta/CD19-depleted stem cell transplant. The source is a male patient aged 2 to 9 who had a stem cell transplant for acute lymphoblastic leukemia, so the T cells may come from the graft donor.

This clonotype was recorded at least ten times. This rearrangement joins TRBV15 to TRBJ2-1; D may be TRBD1 (6 bases). Germline V gives CDR1 LNHNV, CDR2 YYDKDF (reference sequence). The CDR3 spans 13 residues. Between the trimmed V and J ends, which lost 9 bases and 7 bases, there was a span of 16 bases. The chain's CDR3 is CATKQGSSNEQFF. CDR3 coding DNA: TGTGCCACAAAACAGGGATCGAGTAATGAGCAGTTCTTC.

This clonotype was counted between two and nine times. This rearrangement joins TRBV12-5 to TRBJ2-6; maybe TRBD1 (8 bases). Germline V gene data show CDR1 as LGHNT and CDR2 as FRNRAP. V dropped 3 bases and J dropped 1 base, with 22 bases sitting between them. The CDR3 has 20 residues. DNA for the CDR3: TGTGCTAGTGGTTTCACAAGCGGGACAGGAGTCCTTTCTGGGGCCAACGTCCTGACTTTC. Amino acid sequence: CASGFTSGTGVLSGANVLTF.

The chain joins TRBV7-8 to TRBJ1-2; D is uncertain. V was cut by 5 bases and J by 7 bases, with 23 bases left in between. Germline-derived CDR1 and CDR2 are SGHVS and FQNEAQ. This CDR3 spans 16 amino acids. The CDR3 DNA reads as TGTGCCAGCAGCGAGTGGGAGACCCTCTCTGTTCTTGGCTACACCTTC. Encoded protein: CASSEWETLSVLGYTF.

This clonotype occurred a few times. The chain is built from TRBV9 and TRBJ2-1; the D is unclear. CDR1 SGDLS and CDR2 YYNGEE come from the germline V gene. V shed 4 bases and J shed 9 bases, with 17 bases lying between them. This CDR3 is built from 14 residues. The CDR3 sequence is CASSPTRGMSEQFF. The CDR3 bases are TGTGCCAGCAGCCCGACGAGAGGCATGAGTGAGCAGTTCTTC.

This clonotype came up many times. The chain combines TRBV7-8 with TRBJ2-7, with D tentatively TRBD1 (5 bases). Germline V gene lookup returns CDR1 SGHVS and CDR2 FQNEAQ. V lost 0 bases and J lost 6, with 9 bases in between. This CDR3 region has 13 residues. CDR3 nucleotides: TGTGCCAGCAGCTTAGCACAGGTGGGCGAGCAGTACTTC. As protein: CASSLAQVGEQYF.

The genes are TRBV11-2 and TRBJ2-7; D is uncertain. Trimming stripped 4 bases from V and 4 bases from J, with 5 bases between. Germline lookup yields CDR1 SGHAT and CDR2 FQNNGV. The CDR3 contains 11 residues. For the CDR3, the DNA is TGTGCCAGCAGCTCCTGGTACGAGCAGTACTTC. Its protein product is CASSSWYEQYF.

This clonotype has a handful of counts. This chain links TRBV4-2 with TRBJ2-4; a weak D match, TRBD2 (6 bases). The V gene lost 1 base and the J gene lost 5 bases, with 21 bases spanning the gap. This CDR3 has 18 residues. Germline CDR1 and CDR2: LGHNA and YNFKEQ. For the CDR3, the DNA is TGTGCCAGCAGCCAAGGGGAAGTCGGCGGGAATGGAGAAAACATTCAGTACTTC. This gives the protein CASSQGEVGGNGENIQYF.

This clonotype has only a few counts. This chain links TRBV4-2 with TRBJ2-1; a possible D gene is TRBD2 (5 bases). Between the trimmed V and J ends, which lost 0 bases and 16 bases, there was a span of 28 bases. The germline V gene has CDR1 LGHNA and CDR2 YNFKEQ. The CDR3 has 17 amino acids. The CDR3 region has the DNA TGTGCCAGCAGCCAAGACGTGGCCTTGACATCAGCGGCCGTTCGCTTCTTC. Its protein is CASSQDVALTSAAVRFF.

At least ten counts were recorded for this clonotype. The rearrangement uses TRBV7-9 and TRBJ2-1, with D possibly being TRBD2 (5 bases). This CDR3 region has 16 residues. Germline-derived CDR1 and CDR2 are SEHNR and FQNEAQ (reference sequence). V was shortened by 5 bases and J by 9 bases, with 23 bases between the two germline ends. Here the CDR3 reads CASSPPVFFDEGEQFF. In DNA form, the CDR3 reads TGTGCCAGCAGCCCTCCGGTCTTCTTTGATGAGGGTGAGCAGTTCTTC. The full variable domain, in which reference TRBV7-9 and TRBJ2-1 provide the parts outside the CDR3, is DTGVSQNPRHKITKRGQNVTFRCDPISEHNRLYWYRQTLGQGPEFLTYFQNEAQLEKSRLLSDRFSAERPKGSFSTLEIQRTEQGDSAMYLCASSPPVFFDEGEQFFGPGTRLTVL.

In nucleotides, the CDR3 is TGCAGTGCTAGATCTCGGGGTAGCGAGGGGGAGACCCAGTACTTC. The encoded protein is CSARSRGSEGETQYF. The rearrangement links TRBV20-1 to TRBJ2-5, with D perhaps assigned TRBD1 or TRBD2 (5 bases each). CDR3 length: 15 residues. The V gene lost 2 bases and the J gene lost 5 bases, with 18 bases spanning the gap. Germline-derived CDR1 and CDR2 are DFQATT and SNEGSKA (reference sequence).

Ten or more counts support this clonotype. The rearrangement uses TRBV12-3 or TRBV12-4 and TRBJ2-6; perhaps TRBD1 as D (6 bases). The ends were cut back, 1 base at V and 2 bases at J, with 12 bases in the middle. This CDR3 has 17 amino acids. CDR3 sequence (DNA): TGTGCCAGCAGTTTAGGCAGGGGTAGGACTGGGGCCAACGTCCTGACTTTC. As protein: CASSLGRGRTGANVLTF.

This clonotype was observed a handful of times. This chain connects TRBV7-2 to TRBJ2-7; a possible D gene is TRBD1 (6 bases). Germline CDR1 and CDR2: SGHTA and FQGNSA. Between the trimmed V and J ends, which lost 3 bases and 1 base, there was a span of 13 bases. The CDR3 extends over 15 amino acids. The CDR3 region has the DNA TGTGCCAGCAGCTTGGGAAGGACAGTTTCCTACGAGCAGTACTTC. This sequence encodes CASSLGRTVSYEQYF. Combining the CDR3 with reference TRBV7-2 and TRBJ2-7 gives the whole variable domain GAGVSQSPSNKVTEKGKDVELRCDPISGHTALYWYRQSLGQGLEFLIYFQGNSAPDKSGLPSDRFSAERTGGSVSTLTIQRTQQEDSAVYLCASSLGRTVSYEQYFGPGTRLTVT.